Listed here are 30 T cell receptor beta chains from one sample, sequenced in a study of post-analysis software for immune sequencing data. Each TCR beta cDNA library carried unique molecular identifiers. From the PCR reads, TCRdb called clonotypes with MiXCR, one entry per CDR3 protein. The sample comprises a few hundred thousand distinct CDR3 sequences, around a third of which are singletons, and approximately 5.4% rests with the top ten. No antigens are known for them. Whole-study results and caveats: Patients used about 5 TRBV segments, including TRBV5-6, TRBV5-1 and TRBV20-1, more often than controls.

Input material: blood. The receptors originated from a girl younger than 18 with multiple sclerosis.

This clonotype was picked up a small number of times. The V gene is TRBV5-5, the J gene TRBJ1-1; no reliable D call. Germline V gene lookup returns CDR1 SGHKS and CDR2 YYEKEE (reference sequence). V was cut by 4 bases and J by 1 base, with 14 bases left in between. The CDR3 totals 15 residues. CDR3 region: CASSQIHSSNTEAFF. CDR3 bases: TGTGCCAGCAGCCAAATCCACTCCTCGAACACTGAAGCTTTCTTT.

The chain employs TRBV24-1 and TRBJ2-2, with TRBD2 identical over 7 bases. With 4 bases clipped from V and 5 bases from J, the junction kept 15 bases outside the gene matches. The CDR3 has 18 residues. The germline gives CDR1 KGHDR, CDR2 SFDVKD. CDR3 nucleotide sequence: TGTGCCACCAGTGACCCCTCTCACGGGGGGAAAGGGACCGGGGAGCTGTTTTTT. It specifies CATSDPSHGGKGTGELFF.

This clonotype showed up just once. This chain links TRBV6-5 with TRBJ1-1; 8 bases agree with TRBD1. With V trimmed by 7 bases and J by 3 bases, 7 bases remained unmatched. The CDR3 runs 14 residues. The germline V gene has CDR1 MNHEY and CDR2 SVGAGI. The CDR3 DNA reads as TGTGCCAGCAACGATAAACAGGGGGACACTGAAGCTTTCTTT. This sequence encodes CASNDKQGDTEAFF.

The gene calls are TRBV4-1 and TRBJ2-5; no definite D call. Trimming stripped 1 base from V and 1 base from J, with 10 bases between. The CDR3 extends over 15 amino acids. Germline V gene sequence: CDR1 MGHRA, CDR2 YSYEKL. The CDR3 spells CASSQGVSTQETQYF. DNA of the CDR3: TGCGCCAGCAGCCAAGGGGTCTCCACCCAAGAGACCCAGTACTTC.

This chain uses TRBV11-1 with TRBJ2-1, with D perhaps TRBD2 (6 bases). Trimming cost V 5 bases and J 1 base, with 15 bases left between them. Germline V CDR1 and CDR2: SGHAT, FQDESV (reference sequence). The CDR3 covers 16 residues. CDR3 nucleotide sequence: TGTGCCAGCAGCACGGGACTCGGACTTTCCTACAATGAGCAGTTCTTC. Amino acids: CASSTGLGLSYNEQFF.

This clonotype was picked up a small number of times. The genes are TRBV20-1 and TRBJ2-5; D is undetermined. Germline CDR1 is DFQATT and CDR2 is SNEGSKA (reference sequence). The length of the CDR3 is 15 residues. The V gene lost 2 bases and the J gene lost 0 bases, with 13 bases spanning the gap. CDR3 loop: CSARTPWANQETQYF. CDR3 in DNA: TGCAGTGCTAGAACCCCCTGGGCAAACCAAGAGACCCAGTACTTC.

The chain employs TRBV7-2 and TRBJ2-1; 8 bases map to TRBD2. Germline V CDR1 and CDR2: SGHTA, FQGNSA. J gave up 1 base and V 1 base, and 6 bases lay outside the gene matches. The CDR3 is 17 amino acids. The CDR3 sequence is CASSLGRGGVSYNEQFF. CDR3 DNA: TGTGCCAGCAGCTTAGGACGGGGGGGCGTTTCCTACAATGAGCAGTTCTTC.

The chain employs TRBV11-2 and TRBJ1-4; maybe TRBD1 (5 bases). The V gene's germline CDR1 is SGHAT and CDR2 FQNNGV. The CDR3 length is 15 residues. V shed 3 bases and J shed 7 bases, with 15 bases lying between them. CDR3 DNA: TGTGCCAGCAGCTTTAGACAGCCGCCGGGTGAAAAACTGTTTTTT. Encoded protein: CASSFRQPPGEKLFF. Combining the CDR3 with reference TRBV11-2 and TRBJ1-4 gives the whole variable domain EAGVAQSPRYKIIEKRQSVAFWCNPISGHATLYWYQQILGQGPKLLIQFQNNGVVDDSQLPKDRFSAERLKGVDSTLKIQPAKLEDSAVYLCASSFRQPPGEKLFFGSGTQLSVL.

This clonotype has just a few counts. A read error may account for a junction end that differs from germline. The chain is built from TRBV7-2 and TRBJ2-1, with 9 bases that match TRBD2. The CDR3 totals 17 residues. The germline V gene encodes CDR1 SGHTA and CDR2 FQGNSA. CDR3 sequence (DNA): TGTGCCAGCCGCTTCGATAGCGGGGGTATCTCGGGCAATGAGCAGTTCTTC. This sequence encodes CASRFDSGGISGNEQFF.

This clonotype was counted between two and nine times. The chain's CDR3 is CASSVGRGASSNVLTF. In DNA, the CDR3 is TGTGCCAGCAGCGTAGGGCGGGGGGCTTCCTCCAACGTCCTGACTTTC. J is TRBJ2-6 and V is TRBV9; 8 bases match TRBD2. This CDR3 region has 16 residues. CDR1 is SGDLS, CDR2 YYNGEE, per germline. Trimming removed 0 bases from V and 8 bases from J; junction bases left unmatched: 7.

This rearrangement joins TRBV12-3 or TRBV12-4 to TRBJ1-2; 7 positions match TRBD1. The J segment lost 8 bases and the V segment lost 5 bases, leaving 8 bases of the junction unmatched. This CDR3 has 13 amino acids. CDR3 in DNA: TGTGCCAGCAGTCCCACAGGGGCTGGGGGCTACACCTTC. Translation: CASSPTGAGGYTF.

This clonotype turned up a few times. The chain recombines TRBV15 with TRBJ2-1; 12 bases align to TRBD2. With V trimmed by 7 bases and J by 9 bases, 10 bases remained unmatched. Germline V gene sequence: CDR1 LNHNV, CDR2 YYDKDF (reference sequence). CDR3 size: 15 residues. The CDR3 is CATIDPSGGAAEQFF. DNA for the CDR3: TGTGCCACCATCGACCCTAGCGGGGGGGCCGCTGAGCAGTTCTTC.

The chain combines TRBV7-8 with TRBJ1-5; D not certain. This CDR3 has 17 amino acids. V was shortened by 0 bases and J by 3 bases, with 15 bases between the two germline ends. Germline CDR1 reads SGHVS; CDR2 reads FQNEAQ. The CDR3 region has the DNA TGTGCCAGCAGCTTAGCCCCAGAAGGATTTATCAATCAGCCCCAGCATTTT. It codes for CASSLAPEGFINQPQHF.

The sample holds a few counts of this clonotype. V gene TRBV6-2 or TRBV6-3 combines with J gene TRBJ2-5, with TRBD2 as a possible D gene (6 bases). The assigned J gene may be wrong: the sequence end matches TRBJ2-7 better. The CDR3 sequence is 13 residues long. The V gene's germline CDR1 is MNHEY and CDR2 SVGEGT. CDR3: CASSSLSGYEQYF. The DNA for the CDR3 is TGTGCCAGCAGTTCGCTTAGCGGCTACGAGCAGTACTTC.

The chain has TRBV6-1 and TRBJ1-6, with TRBD1 identical over 7 bases. In germline, CDR1 is MNHNS, CDR2 SASEGT. The J segment lost 14 bases and the V segment lost 2 bases, leaving 12 bases of the junction unmatched. CDR3 size: 15 residues. CDR3 region: CASSERRTGLSALHF. Written as DNA, the CDR3 is TGTGCCAGCAGTGAAAGGAGGACAGGCCTATCGGCCCTCCACTTT.

This clonotype appeared a few times. The DNA is omitted, as the CDR3 cannot be located on it reliably, and the CDR3 follows TCRdb's listing. The genes are TRBV7-2 and TRBJ2-2. The CDR3 sequence runs 13 residues, both termini included. Germline loops: CDR1 SGHTA, CDR2 FQGNSA. This CDR3 is CASSSLRAGELFF.

The V gene is TRBV5-1, the J gene TRBJ2-3; D remains unclear. Trimming shortened V by 2 bases and J by 1 base, and 14 bases separated the two germline ends. The CDR3 runs to 16 residues. Germline V gene data show CDR1 as SGHRS and CDR2 as YFSETQ. The CDR3 here is CASSFPQFSGTDTQYF. The CDR3 DNA reads TGCGCCAGCAGCTTTCCCCAATTTTCTGGCACAGATACGCAGTATTTT.

This clonotype was seen a few times. J is TRBJ2-1 and V is TRBV4-2; 10 positions match TRBD2. Germline loops: CDR1 LGHNA, CDR2 YNFKEQ. The CDR3 is 18 amino acids. The ends lost 0 bases at V and 2 bases at J; junction bases unmatched: 7. CDR3 bases: TGTGCCAGCAGCCAAGAACTTAGCGGGGGGTCTCCCTACAATGAGCAGTTCTTC. Translating it yields CASSQELSGGSPYNEQFF.

This sequence joins TRBV5-1 and TRBJ2-3; D remains ambiguous. The germline V gene encodes CDR1 SGHRS and CDR2 YFSETQ. The V end was cut by 7 bases, the J end by 0 bases, with 15 bases between. This CDR3 contains 15 residues. The DNA of the CDR3 is TGCGCCAGCGCGGATCCGGGCGGTAGCACAGATACGCAGTATTTT. This translates into CASADPGGSTDTQYF.

CDR3 loop: CASKVPGPYEQYF. CDR3 DNA sequence: TGTGCCAGTAAAGTACCTGGTCCCTACGAGCAGTACTTC. The chain combines TRBV7-3 with TRBJ2-7; no reliable D call. Germline V lookup: CDR1 SGHTA, CDR2 FQGTGA. CDR3 size: 13 residues. The V end lost 9 bases, the J end lost 2 bases, and 14 bases lay between the germline ends.

Details on this clonotype: One base away lies a much larger clone, so this may be a sequencing read error. No conserved phenylalanine or tryptophan ends this CDR3, so it is likely a read error. J is TRBJ2-1 and V is TRBV20-1; D ambiguous. Deletions cut 4 bases from V and 6 bases from J, with 4 bases between. The CDR3 runs to 10 residues. From germline, CDR1 is DFQATT and CDR2 SNEGSKA (reference sequence). CDR3 nucleotide sequence: TGCAGTGCTAACGGCAATGAGCAGTTCGTC. This gives the protein CSANGNEQFV.

The chain carries TRBV28 and TRBJ1-5; perhaps TRBD1 as D (6 bases). The germline V gene has CDR1 MDHEN and CDR2 SYDVKM. There are 13 residues in the CDR3. Trimming cost V 6 bases and J 5 bases, with 11 bases left between them. The CDR3 coding sequence is TGTGCCAGCAGGGGCGGGACATATCAGCCCCAGCATTTT. Protein product: CASRGGTYQPQHF.

This clonotype was found a few times. V is TRBV7-9 and J is TRBJ1-1; the D is unclear. CDR3 length: 14 residues. Trimming stripped 0 bases from V and 5 bases from J, with 10 bases between. In germline, CDR1 is SEHNR, CDR2 FQNEAQ (reference sequence). CDR3 nucleotides: TGTGCCAGCAGCTTAGCGTTAATGGGGACTGAAGCTTTCTTT. The encoded protein is CASSLALMGTEAFF.

The V call is TRBV29-1, the J call TRBJ1-2; D unclear. This CDR3 comprises 14 residues. Germline CDR1 SQVTM, CDR2 ANQGSEA. V lost 6 bases and J 3 bases, leaving 17 bases between the germline ends. CDR3 coding DNA: TGCAGCGTCGTCCCGTCGAAGGATCACTATGGCTACACCTTC. It encodes CSVVPSKDHYGYTF.

The rearrangement uses TRBV7-6 and TRBJ2-2; TRBD1 is a possible D gene (6 bases). CDR3 length equals 16 residues. The ends were cut back, 0 bases at V and 6 bases at J, with 14 bases in the middle. Germline CDR1 reads SGHVS; CDR2 reads FNYEAQ. The CDR3 spells CASSLAGARRSGELFF. The CDR3 nucleotides read TGTGCCAGCAGCTTAGCGGGGGCTAGGAGGTCCGGGGAGCTGTTTTTT.

This clonotype has more than one count but fewer than ten. The gene calls are TRBV11-2 and TRBJ2-5; TRBD1 matches 9 bases. This CDR3 region has 16 residues. The germline gives CDR1 SGHAT, CDR2 FQNNGV. V dropped 2 bases and J dropped 3; count of bases not matched to a gene: 7. This CDR3 is CASSLIMGQGKETQYF. The CDR3, as DNA: TGTGCCAGCAGCTTAATTATGGGACAGGGTAAAGAGACCCAGTACTTC.

The V call is TRBV4-1, the J call TRBJ2-3, with 8 bases that match TRBD2. Germline assignment: CDR1 MGHRA and CDR2 YSYEKL. The CDR3 length is 14 residues. The junction had 0 bases not matched to a gene; V was cut back by 1 base and J by 3 bases. CDR3 nucleotide sequence: TGCGCCAGCAGCCAAGGACTAGCGACAGATACGCAGTATTTT. Protein product: CASSQGLATDTQYF.

This clonotype occurred a few times. The J gene is TRBJ2-3, the V gene TRBV5-1; 13 nucleotides match TRBD2. In germline, CDR1 is SGHRS, CDR2 YFSETQ. The CDR3 contains 21 residues. Losses at the gene ends were 1 base for V and 1 base for J; bases not matched to a gene: 15. CDR3 nucleotides: TGCGCCAGCAGCTTGAGTTTCCGCCGGGTTGGACTAGCGGGGGGCACAGATACGCAGTATTTT. This encodes CASSLSFRRVGLAGGTDTQYF.

This chain connects TRBV4-1 to TRBJ1-6, with D maybe TRBD1 (5 bases). Trimming removed 0 bases from V and 4 bases from J, with 16 bases in between. The CDR3 contains 18 residues. The germline CDR1 and CDR2 sequences are MGHRA and YSYEKL. CDR3 protein: CASSQDKSGRVYNSPLHF. The CDR3 coding sequence is TGCGCCAGCAGCCAAGATAAGTCCGGCAGGGTTTATAATTCACCCCTCCACTTT.

The rearrangement joins TRBV7-2 to TRBJ2-5; 10 bases fit TRBD2. Germline-derived CDR1 and CDR2 are SGHTA and FQGNSA. V was clipped by 4 bases and J by 11 bases; unmatched bases: 13. The CDR3 covers 15 residues. CDR3 residues: CASSSTSGPYNEQYF. The CDR3 DNA reads as TGTGCCAGCAGCTCGACTAGCGGGCCATACAATGAGCAGTACTTC.